Below, one TCR beta chain is given with its context. There is no known antigen for this receptor. Base quality data are lacking; no much larger clone is found one base away. The sample is drawn from a study of blood T cell repertoires in COVID-19 (dated by TCRdb to about 2020). Some background on the complete study: Collaborator samples came from the United States, Italy and Spain and covered acute and convalescent phases of COVID-19. The samples were drawn from two sources: the first 160 participants of the ongoing ImmuneRACE study, and 1,200 or so subjects contributed by 6 global collaborators. Deeply sampled blood TCRbeta repertoires from subjects exposed to, actively infected with, or recovered from COVID-19 were included in the dataset. The material from the prospective study consisted of cDNA or gDNA derived from T cells, B-cell-depleted T cells, or PBMCs. HLA class I and class II types, where available, came from metadata supplied by the sample provider rather than from assay-based typing. The repertoires were released in a freely available public database intended as a resource for research on the immune response to SARS-CoV-2. The sample metadata nearly always contained a de-identified subject ID, COVID-19 status, age in years and sex. Results and caveats for the whole study, not just this receptor: Clinical and demographic metadata were provided uncurated, with the amount varying by source and participant.

The immunoSEQ Assay, a bias-controlled multiplex PCR, was used to amplify TCRbeta CDR3 regions from genomic DNA. The authors processed their data as follows. Nucleated cell counts per sample were estimated from amplification of reference gene primers within the assay. To quantify the absolute abundance of each unique TCRbeta CDR3 rearrangement, sequence reads were collapsed and filtered. For each sample, productive Simpson clonality was calculated as the square root of Simpson's diversity index over productive rearrangements. TCRdb retrieved this table from immuneACCESS and kept in-frame rearrangements only. Not all clones are present; in checked studies, unresolved V genes account for under half, and no reason is known for the remainder. The V and J calls and clone size come from that table; D and trimming were worked out from the DNA. The table for this sample lists 160,000 or so clones; about 90% of them were counted only once. The ten largest clones add up to 0.95% to 1.5% of the sample.

The CDR3 measures 14 amino acids from cysteine to phenylalanine. CDR3 DNA only is kept here, 42 bases in frame from base 1. At the junction V is shortened by 2 bases and J by 2 bases, with 9 bases in between. CDR1 and CDR2, per the germline V gene, are SGHTA and FQGTGA. Participants in the prospective study were enrolled through a virtual design, were aged roughly 18 to 90 years, and lived in roughly 26 United States geographic areas. Cohort assignment in the prospective study relied on participant-reported clinical history from a screening survey and a study questionnaire. Mobile phlebotomists in the prospective study collected whole blood, serum and a nasopharyngeal or oropharyngeal swab from every participant. Additional blood draws and questionnaires over an approximately two-month period could optionally be provided by prospective study participants. Prospective study blood samples were shipped either frozen or at room temperature before DNA extraction.

This sequence originates from a human donor with acute COVID-19. The donor label of this sample is uncertain. Sequencing used PBMCs or T cells enriched from blood (not recorded which). The chain links TRBV7-3 with TRBJ2-5; there is no confident call for the D gene. The DNA sequence is given as TGTGCCAGCAGCTTAGTCGGCGGACAAGAGACCCAGTACTTC. Translated, this is CASSLVGGQETQYF.